This TCR beta chain originates from a study of shared clonotypes between healthy human individuals. Study summary: Per-donor plates numbered three CD4 naive, three CD4 memory, two CD8 naive and one CD8 memory.

As for this clone: Its antigen is still unknown. Other DNA variants within this sample encode the same CDR3.

With V trimmed by 5 bases and J by 1 base, 2 bases remained unmatched. The CDR3 loop spans 14 amino acids. In germline, CDR1 is MNHNS, CDR2 SASEGT. Study results and caveats: Naive subsets generally exceeded memory subsets in estimated richness.

Deep-level running was used for the assay. Assay used: immunoSEQ multiplex PCR; TCRdb lists only in-frame clones, some missing. The sample consists of around 1.4 million clones, just under 99% of them appearing once. Sample: naive CD4+ T cells sorted from blood. Subset described: CD45RA+ positively selected. The chain couples TRBV6-1 to TRBJ1-1; 9 bases line up with TRBD1. This TCR was recovered from a man younger than 40 in good health. In nucleotides, the CDR3 is TGTGCCAGCAGTAGACAGGGGGGGAACACTGAAGCTTTCTTT. This translates into CASSRQGGNTEAFF.